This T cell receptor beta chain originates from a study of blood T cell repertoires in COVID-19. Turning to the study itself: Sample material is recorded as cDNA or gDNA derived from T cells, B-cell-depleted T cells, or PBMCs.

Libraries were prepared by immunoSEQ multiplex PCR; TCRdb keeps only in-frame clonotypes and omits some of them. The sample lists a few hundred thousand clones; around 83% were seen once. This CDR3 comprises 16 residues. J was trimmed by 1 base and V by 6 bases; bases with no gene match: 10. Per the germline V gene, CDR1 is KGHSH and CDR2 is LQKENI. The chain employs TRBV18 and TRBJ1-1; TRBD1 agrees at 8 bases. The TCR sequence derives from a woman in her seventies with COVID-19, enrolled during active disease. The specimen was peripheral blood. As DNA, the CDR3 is TGTGCCAGCTCTCCCTACGCCGGGACAGGGAACACTGAAGCTTTCTTT. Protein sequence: CASSPYAGTGNTEAFF.